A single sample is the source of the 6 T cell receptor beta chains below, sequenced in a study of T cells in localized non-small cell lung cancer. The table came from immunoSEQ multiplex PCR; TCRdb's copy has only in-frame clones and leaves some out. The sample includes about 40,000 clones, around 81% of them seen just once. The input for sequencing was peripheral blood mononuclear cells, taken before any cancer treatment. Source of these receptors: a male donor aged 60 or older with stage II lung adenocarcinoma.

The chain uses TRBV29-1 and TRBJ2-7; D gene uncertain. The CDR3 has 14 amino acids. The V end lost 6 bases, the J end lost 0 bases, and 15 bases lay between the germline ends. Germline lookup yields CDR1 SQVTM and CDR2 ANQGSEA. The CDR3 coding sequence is TGCAGCGTCCAAGGCCTCCGGAGCTCCTACGAGCAGTACTTC. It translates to CSVQGLRSSYEQYF.

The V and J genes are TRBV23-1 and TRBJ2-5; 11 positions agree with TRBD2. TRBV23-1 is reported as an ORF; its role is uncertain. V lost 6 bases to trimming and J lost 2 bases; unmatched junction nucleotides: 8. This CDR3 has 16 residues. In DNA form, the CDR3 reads TGCGCCAGCAGCCGGCTAGCGGGAGGTGGGCAAGAGACCCAGTACTTC. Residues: CASSRLAGGGQETQYF.

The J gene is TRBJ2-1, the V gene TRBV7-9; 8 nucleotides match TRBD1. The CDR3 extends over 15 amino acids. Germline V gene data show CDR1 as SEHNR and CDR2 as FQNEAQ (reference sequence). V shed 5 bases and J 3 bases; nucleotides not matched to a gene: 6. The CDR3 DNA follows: TGTGCCAGCAGCCTAAGACAGGGGCTCTACAATGAGCAGTTCTTC. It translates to CASSLRQGLYNEQFF. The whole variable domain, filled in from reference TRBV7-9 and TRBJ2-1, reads DTGVSQNPRHKITKRGQNVTFRCDPISEHNRLYWYRQTLGQGPEFLTYFQNEAQLEKSRLLSDRFSAERPKGSFSTLEIQRTEQGDSAMYLCASSLRQGLYNEQFFGPGTRLTVL.

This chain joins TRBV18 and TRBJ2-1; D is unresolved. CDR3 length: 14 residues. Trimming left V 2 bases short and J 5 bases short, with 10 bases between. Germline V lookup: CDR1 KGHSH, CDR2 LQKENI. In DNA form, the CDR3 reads TGTGCCAGCTCACCATTGGCCGGTAACAATGAGCAGTTCTTC. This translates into CASSPLAGNNEQFF.

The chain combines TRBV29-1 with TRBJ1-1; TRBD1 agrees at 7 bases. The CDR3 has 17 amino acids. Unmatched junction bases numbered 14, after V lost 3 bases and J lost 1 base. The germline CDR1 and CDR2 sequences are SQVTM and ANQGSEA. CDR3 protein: CSVDDRTTGAGNTEAFF. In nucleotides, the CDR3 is TGCAGCGTTGACGACCGAACTACAGGGGCGGGGAACACTGAAGCTTTCTTT.

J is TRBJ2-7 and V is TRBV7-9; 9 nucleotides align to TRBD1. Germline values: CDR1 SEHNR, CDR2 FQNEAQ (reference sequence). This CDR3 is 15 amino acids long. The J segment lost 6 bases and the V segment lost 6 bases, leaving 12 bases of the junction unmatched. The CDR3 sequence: CASSMDRGGLIEQYF. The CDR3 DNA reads TGTGCCAGCAGTATGGACAGGGGAGGTTTGATCGAGCAGTACTTC.